The entry below gives a single TCR beta chain sequence along with its context. Its antigen remains unidentified. The entry originates in a study of CD4 T cells in relation to SARS-CoV-2 and coronaviruses. Study-level information: TCR beta CDR3s were sequenced after roughly eleven-day antigen culture of PBMCs. The HLA restriction of the shared crossreactive spike epitopes was mapped.

The unexposed donors gave CD4+ T cells in about 2010-2018, prior to COVID-19. The cells were cultured for under twelve days before CD4+ T cells were isolated. Fresh IL-2 medium replaced half the medium on days 3 and 7. Libraries were prepared by immunoSEQ multiplex PCR; TCRdb keeps only in-frame clonotypes and omits some of them. The sample lists some 17,000 clones; over 65% were seen once. In germline, CDR1 is SGHTA, CDR2 FQGTGA. The CDR3 runs to 16 residues. The germline V and J ends were trimmed by 1 base and 7 bases, with 17 bases remaining between them. The clonotype was recovered from a human donor in good health. The sequencing sample was made of CD4+ T cells from PBMCs, cultured in vitro. The V gene is TRBV7-3, the J gene TRBJ2-1, with D possibly being TRBD1 or TRBD2 (5 bases each). Written as DNA, the CDR3 is TGTGCCAGCAGCTTAATCGCCGGGACGAATGTGAATGAGCAGTTCTTC. Amino acids: CASSLIAGTNVNEQFF.